This T cell receptor beta chain was identified in a study of blood T cell repertoires in COVID-19. At the level of the study: Sites across the United States, Italy and Spain contributed samples from acute and convalescent COVID-19.

Trimming removed 7 bases at V and 7 bases at J, with 10 bases between. From germline, CDR1 is MNHEY and CDR2 SMNVEV (reference sequence). The CDR3 is made up of 11 amino acids. In the authors' workflow: Reference gene primer amplification in the assay estimated nucleated cell counts. Method: immunoSEQ multiplex PCR; TCRdb's copy keeps in-frame clones and lacks some. V and J calls and clone size follow that table, whereas D and trimming were derived from the DNA. This table has some 42,000 clones, under 90% appearing once. This rearrangement joins TRBV27 to TRBJ1-1, with D possibly TRBD1 on 5 matching bases. The sample comprised peripheral blood. The sequence derives from a human donor in a cohort sampled during active COVID-19. CDR3 amino acids: CASTGGGEAFF. The CDR3, as DNA: TGTGCCAGCACCGGGGGTGGTGAAGCTTTCTTT.